Presented here are 24 T cell receptor beta chains from one specimen sequenced in a study of T-cell reconstitution after alpha-beta-depleted transplantation in children. The TCRbeta library incorporated unique molecular identifiers. TCRdb re-derived calls from the PCR reads in MiXCR, one entry per CDR3 protein. The sample has about 400,000 distinct CDR3 sequences, 20% seen once. The sequencing used PBMCs from the stem cell graft donor, collected from the stem cell graft. These receptors were collected from a human donor who donated a stem cell graft to a child with acute myeloid leukemia.

The chain couples TRBV4-3 to TRBJ2-7, with D unclear. The CDR3 is made up of 12 amino acids. The germline V and J ends were trimmed by 6 bases and 4 bases, with 10 bases remaining between them. Per the germline V gene, CDR1 is LGHNA and CDR2 is YSLEER. The CDR3 DNA reads as TGCGCCAGCAGTCGGCATTATTACGAGCAGTACTTC. Translated: CASSRHYYEQYF.

The chain joins TRBV4-3 to TRBJ2-5; the match to TRBD2 covers 7 bases. CDR3 length equals 18 residues. Trimming at V came to 0 bases and at J to 5 bases, leaving 15 bases not matched to a gene. Germline CDR1 is LGHNA and CDR2 is YSLEER. CDR3 sequence (DNA): TGCGCCAGCAGCCAAGATCCCCCGGGGGGAGGGCCCGGGGAGACCCAGTACTTC. The encoded protein is CASSQDPPGGGPGETQYF.

This clonotype was seen only a few times. The J gene is TRBJ2-6, the V gene TRBV27, with D perhaps matching TRBD1 or TRBD2 (5 bases each). Germline lookup yields CDR1 MNHEY and CDR2 SMNVEV (reference sequence). CDR3 length: 13 residues. V was trimmed by 6 bases and J by 4 bases, leaving 7 bases between them. CDR3 nucleotides: TGTGCCAGCAGCTGGGGGGGGGCCAACGTCCTGACTTTC. It translates to CASSWGGANVLTF. The whole variable domain, filled in from reference TRBV27 and TRBJ2-6, reads EAQVTQNPRYLITVTGKKLTVTCSQNMNHEYMSWYRQDPGLGLRQIYYSMNVEVTDKGDVPEGYKVSRKEKRNFPLILESPSPNQTSLYFCASSWGGANVLTFGAGSRLTVL.

V is TRBV20-1 and J is TRBJ2-5; 8 bases fit TRBD2. Germline V gives CDR1 DFQATT, CDR2 SNEGSKA (reference sequence). There are 13 residues in the CDR3. With 4 bases clipped from V and 4 bases from J, the junction kept 5 bases outside the gene matches. The CDR3 reads CSAKSGSRETQYF. The CDR3 nucleotides are TGCAGTGCTAAAAGCGGGAGTCGAGAGACCCAGTACTTC.

The rearrangement joins TRBV6-2 or TRBV6-3 to TRBJ2-1; a weak D match, TRBD2 (6 bases). The germline V and J ends were trimmed by 10 bases and 9 bases, with 25 bases remaining between them. The CDR3 sequence is 15 residues long. In germline, CDR1 is MNHEY, CDR2 SVGEGT. CDR3 region: CATAPETVEGTEQFF. CDR3 sequence (DNA): TGTGCCACCGCACCAGAGACGGTGGAGGGTACTGAGCAGTTCTTC.

The gene calls are TRBV20-1 and TRBJ1-1; perhaps TRBD1 as D (6 bases). The germline gives CDR1 DFQATT, CDR2 SNEGSKA (reference sequence). The length of the CDR3 is 14 residues. Trimming cost V 1 base and J 3 bases, with 12 bases left between them. This CDR3 reads CSARVGAQDTEAFF. The CDR3 DNA is TGCAGTGCTAGAGTGGGGGCTCAGGACACTGAAGCTTTCTTT.

As to this clonotype: An end of the junction does not agree with germline; a read error may underlie this. V gene TRBV29-1 combines with J gene TRBJ2-7; the D call may be TRBD1 or TRBD2 (5 bases each). In germline, CDR1 is SQVTM, CDR2 ANQGSEA. The length of the CDR3 is 14 residues. In nucleotides, the CDR3 is TGCTGCGTAACTCACGGGACGGGATCCTACGAGCAGTACTTC. The encoded protein is CCVTHGTGSYEQYF.

This clonotype was detected only a few times. The V and J genes are TRBV25-1 and TRBJ2-7; maybe TRBD1 (5 bases). V lost 0 bases, J lost 2 bases, and 8 bases lay in between. CDR1 is MGHDK, CDR2 SYGVNS, per germline. This CDR3 contains 14 residues. Here the CDR3 DNA reads TGTGCCAGCAGTGAATATCAGGGTCCCTACGAGCAGTACTTC. It encodes CASSEYQGPYEQYF.

The sample holds a few counts of this clonotype. V usage is TRBV5-1 and J usage is TRBJ2-1, with D possibly called TRBD1 or TRBD2 (5 bases each). The germline CDR1 and CDR2 sequences are SGHRS and YFSETQ. Trimming took off 0 bases at V and 0 bases at J, with 13 bases between the two ends. The CDR3 has 17 amino acids. The DNA for the CDR3 is TGCGCCAGCAGCTTGGTGGTCGGGGCGCCCTCCTACAATGAGCAGTTCTTC. Amino acid sequence: CASSLVVGAPSYNEQFF. Supplemented by reference TRBV5-1 and TRBJ2-1, the full variable domain reads KAGVTQTPRYLIKTRGQQVTLSCSPISGHRSVSWYQQTPGQGLQFLFEYFSETQRNKGNFPGRFSGRQFSNSRSEMNVSTLELGDSALYLCASSLVVGAPSYNEQFFGPGTRLTVL.

This clonotype was observed a handful of times. The CDR3 nucleotides are TGCAGCGTTCACGGGGCCTACGAGCAGTACTTC. It yields the protein CSVHGAYEQYF. This chain joins TRBV29-1 and TRBJ2-7; D is possibly TRBD2 (5 bases). This CDR3 contains 11 residues. V was shortened by 5 bases and J by 2 bases, with 7 bases between the two germline ends. Germline V gives CDR1 SQVTM, CDR2 ANQGSEA.

The J gene is TRBJ2-1, the V gene TRBV7-2; 9 bases are a match to TRBD2. The V gene's germline CDR1 is SGHTA and CDR2 FQGNSA. V lost 5 bases to trimming and J lost 5 bases; unmatched junction nucleotides: 13. CDR3 length: 17 residues. In nucleotides, the CDR3 is TGTGCCAGCAGCCGTAGGGGGCGGGAGGGCCTCCACAATGAGCAGTTCTTC. Its protein is CASSRRGREGLHNEQFF.

CDR3 coding DNA: TGTGCCAGCAGTTACTCAAGTTTGGGGAACGGCGGGGAGCTGTTTTTT. It is translated as CASSYSSLGNGGELFF. This sequence joins TRBV6-5 and TRBJ2-2; D not resolved. The CDR3 totals 16 residues. Per the germline V gene, CDR1 is MNHEY and CDR2 is SVGAGI. V was cut by 0 bases and J by 7 bases, with 15 bases left in between.

The chain joins TRBV15 to TRBJ2-7; D remains ambiguous. Between the trimmed V and J ends, which lost 4 bases and 1 base, there was a span of 8 bases. The CDR3 runs 13 residues. The germline V gene has CDR1 LNHNV and CDR2 YYDKDF (reference sequence). The CDR3: CATSTTDSYEQYF. Written as DNA, the CDR3 is TGTGCCACCAGCACGACGGATTCCTACGAGCAGTACTTC.

This clonotype was seen a few times. The chain's CDR3 is CASRSGSRRETQYF. Here the CDR3 DNA reads TGTGCCAGCAGGAGCGGGAGCAGAAGGGAGACCCAGTACTTC. V gene TRBV12-3 or TRBV12-4 combines with J gene TRBJ2-5; 8 bases fit TRBD2. CDR3 length: 14 amino acids. The J segment lost 5 bases and the V segment lost 6 bases, leaving 8 bases of the junction unmatched.

This clonotype has more than one count but fewer than ten. The CDR3 protein is CASSLGQGYYEQYF. Here the CDR3 DNA reads TGTGCCAGCAGTTTGGGACAGGGCTACTACGAGCAGTACTTC. The chain couples TRBV12-3 or TRBV12-4 to TRBJ2-7; 9 bases are a match to TRBD1. V dropped 3 bases and J dropped 3; count of bases not matched to a gene: 3. This CDR3 is 14 amino acids long.

This clonotype has more than one count but fewer than ten. As DNA, the CDR3 is TGCGCCAGCAGCCAACCGACTAGCGGGAAGGGTGGGCAGTTCTTC. Its translation: CASSQPTSGKGGQFF. The rearrangement joins TRBV4-1 to TRBJ2-1; 11 bases line up with TRBD2. The CDR3 extends over 15 amino acids. Trimming removed 2 bases from V and 12 bases from J; junction bases left unmatched: 9. CDR1 MGHRA and CDR2 YSYEKL come from the germline V gene.

This clonotype was recorded at least ten times. The genes are TRBV6-4 and TRBJ2-2, with 7 bases fitting TRBD1. V lost 0 bases to trimming and J lost 6 bases; unmatched junction nucleotides: 1. The CDR3 is 14 amino acids. Germline-derived CDR1 and CDR2 are MRHNA and SNTAGT. The CDR3, as DNA: TGTGCCAGCAGTGACTCGACAGGGTCCGGGGAGCTGTTTTTT. It codes for CASSDSTGSGELFF.

This clonotype was picked up a small number of times. The rearrangement uses TRBV15 and TRBJ2-7; 8 positions agree with TRBD1. The length of the CDR3 is 16 residues. Germline CDR1 reads LNHNV; CDR2 reads YYDKDF (reference sequence). The J segment lost 1 base and the V segment lost 2 bases, leaving 7 bases of the junction unmatched. Written as DNA, the CDR3 is TGTGCCACCAGCAGATTCCCCGGGACAGGATCCTACGAGCAGTACTTC. Translation gives CATSRFPGTGSYEQYF.

This clonotype was recorded at least ten times. The CDR3 is CSARRGLISSYNEQFF. CDR3 DNA sequence: TGCAGTGCTAGACGGGGACTAATAAGCTCCTACAATGAGCAGTTCTTC. V usage is TRBV20-1 and J usage is TRBJ2-1; TRBD2 aligns across 7 bases. Germline V CDR1 and CDR2: DFQATT, SNEGSKA (reference sequence). Losses at the gene ends were 2 bases for V and 0 bases for J; bases not matched to a gene: 7. The CDR3 extends over 16 amino acids.

The rearrangement uses TRBV6-2 or TRBV6-3 and TRBJ2-5, with TRBD2 identical over 9 bases. Germline V gene lookup returns CDR1 MNHEY and CDR2 SVGEGT. The CDR3 covers 18 residues. The trim removed 5 bases at V and 3 bases at J, leaving 16 bases unmatched. The CDR3 reads CASSRPSGGASGKETQYF. The CDR3 nucleotides are TGTGCCAGCAGTCGCCCCTCCGGTGGGGCTAGCGGGAAAGAGACCCAGTACTTC.

This clonotype was detected a few times. V and J are TRBV18 and TRBJ2-7, with TRBD2 matching 7 bases. V gave up 3 bases and J gave up 7 bases; unmatched junction bases: 9. The CDR3 runs to 14 residues. Germline V lookup: CDR1 KGHSH, CDR2 LQKENI. This CDR3 reads CASSPSRREEEQYF. The CDR3 region has the DNA TGTGCCAGCTCACCGTCCCGACGGGAGGAAGAGCAGTACTTC.

This clonotype was counted between two and nine times. The gene calls are TRBV12-3 or TRBV12-4 and TRBJ1-5; D is unclear. CDR3 length equals 14 residues. The V end was cut by 7 bases, the J end by 5 bases, with 15 bases between. The CDR3 nucleotides read TGTGCCAGCAAGCCCGAGGGATTCGATCAGCCCCAGCATTTT. Its protein product is CASKPEGFDQPQHF.

This clonotype was detected only a few times. V and J are TRBV29-1 and TRBJ2-7; 11 positions match TRBD1. The CDR3 covers 16 residues. After removal of 0 bases from V and 3 bases from J, the junction contained 7 bases not matched to a gene. The germline CDR1 and CDR2 sequences are SQVTM and ANQGSEA. CDR3 loop: CSVEDRGQGVVYEQYF. The CDR3 coding sequence is TGCAGCGTTGAAGATCGGGGACAGGGGGTTGTCTACGAGCAGTACTTC.

CDR3 protein: CASSGGTGRLGTQYF. CDR3 DNA: TGTGCCAGCAGCGGGGGTACTGGGAGGTTAGGGACCCAGTACTTC. The V call is TRBV7-6, the J call TRBJ2-5; possible D gene TRBD2, 6 bases. There are 15 residues in the CDR3. Germline CDR1 and CDR2: SGHVS and FNYEAQ. V dropped 5 bases and J dropped 7 bases, with 20 bases sitting between them.